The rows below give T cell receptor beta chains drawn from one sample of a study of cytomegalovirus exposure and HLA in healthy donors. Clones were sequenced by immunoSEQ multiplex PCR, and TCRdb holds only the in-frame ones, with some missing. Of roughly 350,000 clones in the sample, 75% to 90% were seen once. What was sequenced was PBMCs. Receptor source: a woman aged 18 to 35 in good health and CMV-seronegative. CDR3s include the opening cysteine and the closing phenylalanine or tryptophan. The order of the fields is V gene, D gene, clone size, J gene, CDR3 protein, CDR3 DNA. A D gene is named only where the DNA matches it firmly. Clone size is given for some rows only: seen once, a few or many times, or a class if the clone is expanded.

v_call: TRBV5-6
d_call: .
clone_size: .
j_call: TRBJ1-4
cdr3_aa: CASSQWGLDEKLFF
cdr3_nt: TGTGCCAGCAGCCAATGGGGGCTTGATGAAAAACTGTTTTTT

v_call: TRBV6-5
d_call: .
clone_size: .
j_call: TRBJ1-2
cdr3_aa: CASSYSPRGGYTF
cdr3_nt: TGTGCCAGCAGTTACTCTCCGAGAGGGGGCTACACCTTC

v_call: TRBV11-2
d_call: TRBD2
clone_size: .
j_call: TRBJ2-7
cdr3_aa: CASSLGSGLAGRSYEQYF
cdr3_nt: TGTGCCAGCAGCTTAGGGTCCGGACTAGCGGGTCGTAGCTACGAGCAGTACTTC

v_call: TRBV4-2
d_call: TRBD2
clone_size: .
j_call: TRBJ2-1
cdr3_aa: CASSPLAGLSYNEQFF
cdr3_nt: TGTGCCAGCAGCCCCTTAGCGGGACTCTCCTACAATGAGCAGTTCTTC

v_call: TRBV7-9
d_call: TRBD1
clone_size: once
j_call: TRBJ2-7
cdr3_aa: CASSPIYWTGGDEQYF
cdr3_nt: TGTGCCAGCAGCCCAATTTATTGGACAGGGGGTGACGAGCAGTACTTC

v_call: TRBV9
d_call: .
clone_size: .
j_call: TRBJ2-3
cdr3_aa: CASSVDSPDTQYF
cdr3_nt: TGTGCCAGCAGCGTAGACTCCCCAGATACGCAGTATTTT

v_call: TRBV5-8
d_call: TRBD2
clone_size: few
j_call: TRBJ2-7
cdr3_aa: CASSLWASGIGEQYF
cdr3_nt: TGTGCCAGCAGCTTGTGGGCTAGCGGGATTGGCGAGCAGTACTTC

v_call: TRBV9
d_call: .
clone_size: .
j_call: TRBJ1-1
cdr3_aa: CASSVDPGEITEAFF
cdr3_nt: TGTGCCAGCAGCGTAGATCCGGGGGAGATAACTGAAGCTTTCTTT

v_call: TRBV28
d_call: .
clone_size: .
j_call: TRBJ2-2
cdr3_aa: CASSQPQEWELFF
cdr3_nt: TGTGCCAGCAGCCAACCACAGGAATGGGAGCTGTTTTTT

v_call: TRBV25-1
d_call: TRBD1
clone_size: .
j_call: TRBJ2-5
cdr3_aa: CASSESTGVETQYF
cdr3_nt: TGTGCCAGCAGTGAATCGACAGGGGTGGAGACCCAGTACTTC

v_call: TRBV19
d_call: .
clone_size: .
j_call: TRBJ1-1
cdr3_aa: CASSLQQGWNTEAFF
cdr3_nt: TGTGCCAGTAGTCTACAACAGGGATGGAACACTGAAGCTTTCTTT

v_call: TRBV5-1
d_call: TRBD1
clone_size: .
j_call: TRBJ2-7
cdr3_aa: CASSPGTVSTEQYF
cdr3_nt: TGCGCCAGCAGCCCGGGGACAGTATCAACGGAGCAGTACTTC

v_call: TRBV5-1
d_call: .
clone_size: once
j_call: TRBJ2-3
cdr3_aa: CASSFRLVGMSDTQYF
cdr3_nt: TGCGCCAGCAGCTTCCGACTAGTCGGTATGTCCGATACGCAGTATTTT

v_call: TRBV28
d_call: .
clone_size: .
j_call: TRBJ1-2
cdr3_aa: CASSPPGSYGYTF
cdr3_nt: TGTGCCAGCAGTCCCCCCGGGAGCTATGGCTACACCTTC

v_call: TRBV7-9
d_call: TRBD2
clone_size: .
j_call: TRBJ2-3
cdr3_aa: CASSLEGGLAGLGYTQYF
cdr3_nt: TGTGCCAGCAGCTTAGAGGGAGGACTAGCGGGTCTGGGGTATACGCAGTATTTT

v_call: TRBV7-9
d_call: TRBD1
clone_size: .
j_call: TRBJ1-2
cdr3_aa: CASSAPTGVDYGYTF
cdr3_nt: TGTGCCAGCAGCGCCCCGACAGGGGTGGACTATGGCTACACCTTC

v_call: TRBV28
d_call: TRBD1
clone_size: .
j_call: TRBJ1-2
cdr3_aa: CASFGQGFNYGYTF
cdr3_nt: TGTGCCAGCTTCGGACAGGGTTTTAACTATGGCTACACCTTC

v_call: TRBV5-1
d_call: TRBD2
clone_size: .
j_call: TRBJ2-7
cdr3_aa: CASSLPREGRSYEQYF
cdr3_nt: TGCGCCAGCAGCTTGCCCCGGGAGGGCCGTTCCTACGAGCAGTACTTC

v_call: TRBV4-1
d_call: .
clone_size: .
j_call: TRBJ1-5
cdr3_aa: CASSQVGGNQPQHF
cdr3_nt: TGCGCCAGCAGCCAAGTAGGCGGGAATCAGCCCCAGCATTTT

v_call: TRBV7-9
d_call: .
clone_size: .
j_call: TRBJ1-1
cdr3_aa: CASSAVGNTEAFF
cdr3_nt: TGTGCCAGCAGCGCGGTGGGGAACACTGAAGCTTTCTTT

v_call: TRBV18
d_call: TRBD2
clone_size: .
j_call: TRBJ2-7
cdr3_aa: CASSPRTSGSTYEQYF
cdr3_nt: TGTGCCAGCTCACCCCGGACTAGCGGGAGTACCTACGAGCAGTACTTC

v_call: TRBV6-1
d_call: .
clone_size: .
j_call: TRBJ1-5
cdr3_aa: CASSEGRGGNQPQHF
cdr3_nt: TGTGCCAGCAGCGAAGGCCGGGGTGGCAATCAGCCCCAGCATTTT

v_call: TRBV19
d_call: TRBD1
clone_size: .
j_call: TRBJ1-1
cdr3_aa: CASSIGDRETEAFF
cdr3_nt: TGTGCCAGTAGTATCGGAGACAGGGAGACTGAAGCTTTCTTT

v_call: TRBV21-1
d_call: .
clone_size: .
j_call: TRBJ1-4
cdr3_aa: CASSKCGQQNEKLFF
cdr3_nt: TGTGCCAGCAGCAAATGCGGACAGCAGAATGAAAAACTGTTTTTT

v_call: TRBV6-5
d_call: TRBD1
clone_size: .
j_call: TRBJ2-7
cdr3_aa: CASRDGDRHPYEQYF
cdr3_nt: TGTGCCAGCAGGGACGGGGACAGGCATCCCTACGAGCAGTACTTC

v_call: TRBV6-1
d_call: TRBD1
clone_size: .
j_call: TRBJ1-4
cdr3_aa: CASSVGQGRTNEKLFF
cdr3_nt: TGTGCCAGCAGTGTCGGACAGGGGCGCACTAATGAAAAACTGTTTTTT

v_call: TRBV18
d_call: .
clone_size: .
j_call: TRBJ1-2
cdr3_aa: CASSPTRGGNYGYTF
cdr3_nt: TGTGCCAGCTCACCTACACGAGGAGGGAACTATGGCTACACCTTC

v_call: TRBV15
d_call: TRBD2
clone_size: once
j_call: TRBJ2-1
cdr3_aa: CATSREGGPLYEQFF
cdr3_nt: TGTGCCACCAGCAGAGAGGGAGGGCCGCTTTATGAGCAGTTCTTC

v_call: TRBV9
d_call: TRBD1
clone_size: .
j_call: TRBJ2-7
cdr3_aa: CASSVTGGEQYF
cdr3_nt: TGTGCCAGCAGCGTGACAGGGGGCGAGCAGTACTTC

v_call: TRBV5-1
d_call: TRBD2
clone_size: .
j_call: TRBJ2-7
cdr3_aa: CASSLDLAGGYEQYF
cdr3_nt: TGCGCCAGCAGCTTGGATCTAGCGGGAGGGTACGAGCAGTACTTC

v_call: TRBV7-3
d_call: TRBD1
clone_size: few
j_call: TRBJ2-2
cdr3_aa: CASSSRQGPGELFF
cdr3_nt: TGTGCCAGCAGCTCGAGACAGGGGCCCGGGGAGCTGTTTTTT

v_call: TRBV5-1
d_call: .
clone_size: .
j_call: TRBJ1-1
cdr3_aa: CASSGQMNTEAFF
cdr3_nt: TGCGCCAGCAGCGGGCAGATGAACACTGAAGCTTTCTTT

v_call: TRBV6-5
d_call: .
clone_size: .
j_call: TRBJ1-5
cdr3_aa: CASRRAGDQPQHF
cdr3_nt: TGTGCCAGCCGCCGGGCCGGGGATCAGCCCCAGCATTTT

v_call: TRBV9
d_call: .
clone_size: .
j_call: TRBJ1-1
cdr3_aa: CASSVESGGTEAFF
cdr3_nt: TGTGCCAGCAGCGTAGAGTCCGGGGGCACTGAAGCTTTCTTT

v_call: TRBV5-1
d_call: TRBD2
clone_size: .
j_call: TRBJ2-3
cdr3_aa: CASSLVLAGDGGTDTQYF
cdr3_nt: TGCGCCAGCAGCTTGGTCCTAGCGGGAGACGGGGGCACAGATACGCAGTATTTT

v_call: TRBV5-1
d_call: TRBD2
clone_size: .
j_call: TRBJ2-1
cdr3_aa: CASSSGLAFNEQFF
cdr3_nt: TGCGCCAGCAGCTCGGGACTAGCGTTCAATGAGCAGTTCTTC

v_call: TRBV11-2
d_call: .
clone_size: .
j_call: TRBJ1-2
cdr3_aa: CASSFGQSDYGYTF
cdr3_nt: TGTGCCAGCAGCTTTGGACAGTCAGATTATGGCTACACCTTC

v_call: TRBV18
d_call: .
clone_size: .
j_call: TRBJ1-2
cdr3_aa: CASSSTDGYTF
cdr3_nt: TGTGCCAGCTCATCGACAGATGGCTACACCTTC

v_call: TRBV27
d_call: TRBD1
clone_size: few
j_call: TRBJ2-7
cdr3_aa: CATKGQGRYEQYF
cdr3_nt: TGTGCCACCAAGGGACAGGGCCGGTACGAGCAGTACTTC

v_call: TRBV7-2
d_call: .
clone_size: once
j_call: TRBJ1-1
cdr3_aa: CASSPLGGVGTEAFF
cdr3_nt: TGTGCCAGCAGCCCTCTTGGGGGGGTAGGCACTGAAGCTTTCTTT

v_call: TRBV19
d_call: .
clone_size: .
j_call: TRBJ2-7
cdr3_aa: CASSKEAPTPYEQYF
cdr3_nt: TGTGCCAGTAGTAAAGAGGCTCCAACACCCTACGAGCAGTACTTC

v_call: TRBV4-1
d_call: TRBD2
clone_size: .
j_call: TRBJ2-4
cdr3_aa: CASSQEGGLAGTIQYF
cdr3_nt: TGCGCCAGCAGCCAAGAAGGAGGACTAGCGGGAACCATTCAGTACTTC

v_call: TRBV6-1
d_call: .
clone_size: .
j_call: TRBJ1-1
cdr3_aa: CASSEGGKSFF
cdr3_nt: TGTGCCAGCAGTGAAGGCGGTAAGTCTTTCTTT

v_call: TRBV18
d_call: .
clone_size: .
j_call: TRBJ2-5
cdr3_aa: CASSPLEVLETQYF
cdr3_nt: TGTGCCAGCTCACCATTGGAGGTGTTGGAGACCCAGTACTTC

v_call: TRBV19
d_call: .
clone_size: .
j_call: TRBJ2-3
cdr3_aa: CASTSGTRISTDTQYF
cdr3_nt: TGTGCCAGTACGTCCGGGACTCGGATAAGCACAGATACGCAGTATTTT

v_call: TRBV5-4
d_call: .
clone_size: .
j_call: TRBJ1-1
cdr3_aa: CASTDRGRGRTEAFF
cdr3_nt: TGTGCCAGCACCGATCGTGGGAGGGGTCGGACTGAAGCTTTCTTT

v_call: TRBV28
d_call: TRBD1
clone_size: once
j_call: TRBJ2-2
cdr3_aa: CASSGKRQGIGELFF
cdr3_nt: TGTGCCAGCAGCGGAAAAAGACAGGGTATCGGGGAGCTGTTTTTT

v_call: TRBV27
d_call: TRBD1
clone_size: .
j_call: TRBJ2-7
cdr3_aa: CASRDRSTSSYEQYF
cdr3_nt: TGTGCCAGCAGGGACAGGAGTACTAGCTCCTACGAGCAGTACTTC

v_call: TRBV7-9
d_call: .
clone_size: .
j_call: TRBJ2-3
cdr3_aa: CASSPGTTDTQYF
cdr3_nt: TGTGCCAGCAGCCCCGGTACCACAGATACGCAGTATTTT